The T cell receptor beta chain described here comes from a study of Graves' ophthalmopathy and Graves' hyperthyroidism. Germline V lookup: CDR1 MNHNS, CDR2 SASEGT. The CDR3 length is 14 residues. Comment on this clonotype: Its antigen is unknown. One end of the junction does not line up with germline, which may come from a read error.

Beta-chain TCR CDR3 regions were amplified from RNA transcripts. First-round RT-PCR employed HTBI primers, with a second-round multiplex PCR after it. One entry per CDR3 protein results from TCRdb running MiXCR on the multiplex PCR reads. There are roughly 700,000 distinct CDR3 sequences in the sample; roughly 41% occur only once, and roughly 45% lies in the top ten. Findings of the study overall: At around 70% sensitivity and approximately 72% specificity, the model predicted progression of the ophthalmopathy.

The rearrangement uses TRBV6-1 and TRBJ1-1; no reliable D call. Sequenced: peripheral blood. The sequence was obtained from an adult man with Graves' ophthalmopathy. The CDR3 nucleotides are TGTGCCAACAGTGAAGGGATCATGAACACTGAAGCTTTCTTT. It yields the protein CANSEGIMNTEAFF.